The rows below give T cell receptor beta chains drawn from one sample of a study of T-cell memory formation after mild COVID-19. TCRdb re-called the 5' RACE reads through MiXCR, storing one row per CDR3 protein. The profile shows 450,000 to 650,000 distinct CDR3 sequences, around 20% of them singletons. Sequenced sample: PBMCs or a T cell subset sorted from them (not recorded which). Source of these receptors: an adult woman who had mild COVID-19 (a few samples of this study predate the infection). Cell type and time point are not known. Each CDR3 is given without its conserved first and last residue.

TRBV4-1,ASSQRTSDIQY
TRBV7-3,ASSRERDTQY
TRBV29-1,SAEAVRGTQY
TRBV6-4,ASSDRGGELF
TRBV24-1,ATSDPGLAFTQY
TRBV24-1,ATSVDSTYQPQH
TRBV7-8,ASGIQEYYNEQF
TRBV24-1,ATSTLSDRGHYNEQF
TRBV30,AWRMTGGSYT
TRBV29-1,SAGTGIHYGYT
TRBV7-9,ASSLGGSEQY
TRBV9,ASSVFVGGANYGYT
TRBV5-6,ASSSLLKAGTSGSPYEQY
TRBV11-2,ASSSRLLGTRDEKLF
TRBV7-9,ASSLLSVSRGHTEAF
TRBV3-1,ASSQAPPSTDTQY
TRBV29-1,SVRTSAGELF
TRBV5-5,ASSHLAGLSYEQY
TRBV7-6,ASSPSAANYEQY
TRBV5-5,ASGSWDYYNEQF
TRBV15,ATTTGSYEKLF
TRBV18,ASSLDRGDSPLH
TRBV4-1,ASSRVLTNEKLF
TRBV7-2,ASSPQSTSGSQTQY
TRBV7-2,ASSLSGRVNQPQH
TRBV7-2,ASSLVASGTSTDTQY
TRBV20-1,SAESAGAGGDEQF
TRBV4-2,ASSRHGPSGVTDTQY
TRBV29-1,SVILMIEAF
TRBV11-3,ASSLSVGGSETQY
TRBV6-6,ASRADRRLYNEQF
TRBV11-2,ASSLSRGREQF
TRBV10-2,ASSYWSTLGADQETQY
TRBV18,ASSPSIAGGNSPLH
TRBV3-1,ASSHAGATDTQY
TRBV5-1,ASRRQGKYNEQF
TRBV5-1,ASSHETGNYGYT
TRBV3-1,ASSQDLASVLSYNEQF
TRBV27,ASSLGYGYGYT
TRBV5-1,ASSLKGGNEQF
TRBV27,ASSFLGQGLSYEQY
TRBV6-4,DSSDSKGLSYNEQF
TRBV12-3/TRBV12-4,ASTLTGDRGYLNTEAF
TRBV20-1,SASLHTTNYGYT
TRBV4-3,ASSQEGLAGAPDTQY
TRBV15,ATLVRGDEQF
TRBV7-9,ASSPTPRYNEQF
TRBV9,ASSVNLDKSNIQY
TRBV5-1,ASSLRGLGTEAF
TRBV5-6,ASSLGQMKPQH
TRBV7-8,ASSASGTGGSPLH